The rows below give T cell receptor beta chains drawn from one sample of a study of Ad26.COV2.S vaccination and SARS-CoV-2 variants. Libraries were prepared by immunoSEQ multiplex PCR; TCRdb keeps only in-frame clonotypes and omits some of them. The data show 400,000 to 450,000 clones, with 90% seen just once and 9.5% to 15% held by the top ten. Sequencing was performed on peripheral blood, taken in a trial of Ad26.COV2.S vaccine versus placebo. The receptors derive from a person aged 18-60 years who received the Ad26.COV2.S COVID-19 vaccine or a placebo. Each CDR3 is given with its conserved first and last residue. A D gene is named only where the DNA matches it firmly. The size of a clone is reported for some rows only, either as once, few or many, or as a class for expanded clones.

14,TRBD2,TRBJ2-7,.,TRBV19,CASRGLAGVGEQYF,TGTGCCAGTAGGGGACTAGCGGGAGTGGGCGAGCAGTACTTC
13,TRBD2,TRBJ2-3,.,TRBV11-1,CASRGEGEGTQYF,TGTGCCAGCCGGGGGGAGGGCGAAGGTACGCAGTATTTT
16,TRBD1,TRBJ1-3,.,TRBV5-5,CASSLWARDSGNTIYF,TGTGCCAGCAGCTTGTGGGCACGGGACAGCGGAAACACCATATATTTT
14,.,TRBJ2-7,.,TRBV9,CASSEGPSIYEQYF,TGTGCCAGCAGCGAGGGACCATCAATCTACGAGCAGTACTTC
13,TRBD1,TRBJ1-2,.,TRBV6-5,CASSPGQGRGYTF,TGTGCCAGCAGCCCCGGACAGGGGAGAGGCTACACCTTC
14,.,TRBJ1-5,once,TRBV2,CASGPTGSNQPQHF,TGTGCCAGCGGGCCTACGGGGAGCAATCAGCCCCAGCATTTT
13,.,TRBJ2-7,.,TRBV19,CASRTDGSYEQYF,TGTGCCAGTAGAACGGACGGAAGTTACGAGCAGTACTTC
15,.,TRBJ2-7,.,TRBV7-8,CASSLSPGKAYEQYF,TGTGCCAGCAGCTTATCTCCAGGGAAAGCCTACGAGCAGTACTTC
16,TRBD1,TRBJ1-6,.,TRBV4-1,CASSSRQGADNSPLHF,TGCGCCAGCAGCTCCCGACAGGGGGCCGATAATTCACCCCTCCACTTT
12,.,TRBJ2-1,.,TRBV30,CAWRDSYNEQFF,TGTGCCTGGAGGGACTCCTACAATGAGCAGTTCTTC
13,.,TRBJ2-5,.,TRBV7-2,CANSDSAKGTQYF,TGTGCCAACTCAGACAGTGCGAAAGGGACCCAGTACTTC
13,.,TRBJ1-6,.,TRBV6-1,CASSENRRSPLHF,TGTGCCAGCAGTGAGAACAGACGGTCACCCCTCCACTTT
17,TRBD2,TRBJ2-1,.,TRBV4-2,CASSQSPSGPAYNEQFF,TGTGCCAGCAGCCAATCCCCTAGCGGGCCCGCCTACAATGAGCAGTTCTTC
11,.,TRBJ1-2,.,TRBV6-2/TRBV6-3,CASSFRQGYTF,TGTGCCAGCAGTTTCCGCCAGGGCTACACCTTC
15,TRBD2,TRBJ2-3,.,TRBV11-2,CASSFTSGGRDTQYF,TGTGCCAGCAGCTTCACTAGCGGGGGGAGGGATACGCAGTATTTT
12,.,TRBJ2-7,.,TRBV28,CASSRQTYEQYF,TGTGCCAGCAGTCGACAGACCTACGAGCAGTACTTC
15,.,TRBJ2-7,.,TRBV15,CATSREADSSYEQYF,TGTGCCACCAGCAGAGAAGCAGACAGCTCCTACGAGCAGTACTTC
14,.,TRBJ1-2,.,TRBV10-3,CAISPLSGEGGYTF,TGTGCCATCAGTCCCTTGTCAGGGGAGGGAGGCTACACCTTC
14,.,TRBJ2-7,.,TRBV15,CATSRDGRVYEQYF,TGTGCCACCAGCAGAGATGGTCGGGTCTACGAGCAGTACTTC
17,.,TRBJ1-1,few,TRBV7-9,CASSAEGLWTLNTEAFF,TGTGCCAGCAGCGCAGAGGGCCTATGGACATTGAACACTGAAGCTTTCTTT
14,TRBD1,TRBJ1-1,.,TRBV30,CAWRRQGTVAEAFF,TGTGCCTGGAGGAGACAGGGAACGGTCGCTGAAGCTTTCTTT
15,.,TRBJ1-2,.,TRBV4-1,CASSQDGDPNYGYTF,TGCGCCAGCAGCCAAGACGGCGACCCTAACTATGGCTACACCTTC
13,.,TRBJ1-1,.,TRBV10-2,CASVRRWNTEAFF,TGCGCCAGCGTTCGGAGGTGGAACACTGAAGCTTTCTTT
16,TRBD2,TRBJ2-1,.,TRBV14,CASSQELVAGYNEQFF,TGTGCCAGCAGCCAAGAGTTGGTAGCGGGGTACAATGAGCAGTTCTTC
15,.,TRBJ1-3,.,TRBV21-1,CASTLQGAGENTIYF,TGTGCCAGCACCTTACAGGGGGCTGGGGAGAACACCATATATTTT
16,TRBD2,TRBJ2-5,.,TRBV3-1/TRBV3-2,CASSKTSGRRQETQYF,TGTGCCAGCAGCAAGACTAGCGGGAGGCGTCAAGAGACCCAGTACTTC
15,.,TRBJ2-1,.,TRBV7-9,CASSLIQGIYNEQFF,TGTGCCAGCAGCTTAATCCAGGGAATCTACAATGAGCAGTTCTTC
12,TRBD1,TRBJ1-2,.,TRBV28,CASQTGNYGYTF,TGTGCCAGCCAGACAGGGAACTATGGCTACACCTTC
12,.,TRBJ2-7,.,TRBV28,CASSSPAYEQYF,TGTGCCAGCAGTTCTCCCGCCTACGAGCAGTACTTC
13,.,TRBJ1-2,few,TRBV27,CASSSFRGSGYTF,TGTGCCAGCAGTTCCTTCCGGGGGTCTGGCTACACCTTC
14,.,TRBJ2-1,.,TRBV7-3,CASSAEGPSYEQFF,TGTGCCAGCAGCGCGGAAGGGCCTAGCTATGAGCAGTTCTTC
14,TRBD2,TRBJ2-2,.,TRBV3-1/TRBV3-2,CASSPGGRAGELFF,TGTGCCAGCAGCCCGGGGGGTAGGGCCGGGGAGCTGTTTTTT
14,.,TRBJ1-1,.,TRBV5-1,CASSLAFGGTEAFF,TGCGCCAGCAGCTTGGCCTTCGGTGGGACTGAAGCTTTCTTT
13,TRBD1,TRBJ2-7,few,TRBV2,CASSRQGRNEQYF,TGTGCCAGCAGTCGACAGGGGAGGAACGAGCAGTACTTC
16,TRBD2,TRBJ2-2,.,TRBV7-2,CASRGGTSRNTGELFF,TGTGCCAGCAGAGGGGGGACTAGCCGGAACACCGGGGAGCTGTTTTTT